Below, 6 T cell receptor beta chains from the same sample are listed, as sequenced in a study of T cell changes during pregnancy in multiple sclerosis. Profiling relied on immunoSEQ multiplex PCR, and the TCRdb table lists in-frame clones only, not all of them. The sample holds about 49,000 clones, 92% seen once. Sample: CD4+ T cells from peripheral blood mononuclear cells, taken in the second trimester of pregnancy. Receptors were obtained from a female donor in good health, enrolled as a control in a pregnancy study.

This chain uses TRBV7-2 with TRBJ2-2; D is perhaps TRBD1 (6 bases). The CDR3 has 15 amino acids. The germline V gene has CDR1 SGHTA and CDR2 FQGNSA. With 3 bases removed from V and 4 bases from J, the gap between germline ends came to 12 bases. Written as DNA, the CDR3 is TGTGCCAGCAGCTTTGACAGGATTGGCACCGGGGAGCTGTTTTTT. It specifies CASSFDRIGTGELFF.

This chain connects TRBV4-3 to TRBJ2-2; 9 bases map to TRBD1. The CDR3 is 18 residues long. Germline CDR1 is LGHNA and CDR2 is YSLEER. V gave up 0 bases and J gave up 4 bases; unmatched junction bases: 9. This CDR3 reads CASSQDGTGLVATGELFF. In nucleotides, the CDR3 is TGCGCCAGCAGCCAAGATGGGACAGGGTTAGTCGCCACCGGGGAGCTGTTTTTT.

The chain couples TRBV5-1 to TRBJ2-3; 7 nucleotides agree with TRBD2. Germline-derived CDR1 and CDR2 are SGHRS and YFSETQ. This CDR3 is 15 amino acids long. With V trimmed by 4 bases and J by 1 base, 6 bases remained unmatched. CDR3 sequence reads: CASSVSGVRTDTQYF. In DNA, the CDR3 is TGCGCCAGCAGCGTCAGCGGGGTTCGCACAGATACGCAGTATTTT.

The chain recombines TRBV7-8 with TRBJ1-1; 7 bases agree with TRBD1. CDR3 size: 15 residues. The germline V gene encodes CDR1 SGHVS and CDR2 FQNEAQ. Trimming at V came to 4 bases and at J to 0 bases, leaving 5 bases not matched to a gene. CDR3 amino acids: CASSSPDRMNTEAFF. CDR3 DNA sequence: TGTGCCAGCAGCTCCCCGGACAGGATGAACACTGAAGCTTTCTTT.

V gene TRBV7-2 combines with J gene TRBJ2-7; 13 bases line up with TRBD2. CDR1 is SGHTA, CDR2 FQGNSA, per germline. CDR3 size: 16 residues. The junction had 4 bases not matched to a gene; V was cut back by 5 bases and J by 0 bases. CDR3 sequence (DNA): TGTGCCAGCAGCCCATGGACTAGCGGGGGCTCCTACGAGCAGTACTTC. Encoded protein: CASSPWTSGGSYEQYF. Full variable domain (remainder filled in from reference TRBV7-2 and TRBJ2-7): GAGVSQSPSNKVTEKGKDVELRCDPISGHTALYWYRQSLGQGLEFLIYFQGNSAPDKSGLPSDRFSAERTGGSVSTLTIQRTQQEDSAVYLCASSPWTSGGSYEQYFGPGTRLTVT.

In DNA, the CDR3 is TGTGCCAGCAGCTTATCTGGCGGGGGGGTTGGCACAGATACGCAGTATTTT. Translating it yields CASSLSGGGVGTDTQYF. V gene TRBV7-2 combines with J gene TRBJ2-3; TRBD2 matches 9 bases. Germline loops: CDR1 SGHTA, CDR2 FQGNSA. The J segment lost 1 base and the V segment lost 2 bases, leaving 7 bases of the junction unmatched. This CDR3 is 17 amino acids long.